Presented here are 9 T cell receptor beta chains from one specimen sequenced in a study of control samples from healthy donors and cancer patients. Using immunoSEQ multiplex PCR, the repertoire was profiled, and TCRdb retains in-frame clones only, with some absent. The sample includes under 80,000 clones, about 94% of them seen just once. The sample was blood. These receptors all stem from a woman aged 30 to 39 in good health.

This chain joins TRBV15 and TRBJ2-1, with 9 bases identical to TRBD1. J lost 8 bases, V lost 7 bases, and 9 bases had no gene match. This CDR3 has 14 amino acids. Germline values: CDR1 LNHNV, CDR2 YYDKDF (reference sequence). The CDR3 DNA reads as TGTGCCACCACCCAGGGACAGGGAGTCCATGAGCAGTTCTTC. Protein product: CATTQGQGVHEQFF.

The chain links TRBV9 to TRBJ2-1; D unresolved. This CDR3 region has 17 residues. Germline V gene lookup returns CDR1 SGDLS and CDR2 YYNGEE. The V and J ends lost 4 bases and 0 bases respectively, with 17 bases between them. This CDR3 reads CASSSQITPSSYNEQFF. The CDR3 bases are TGTGCCAGCAGCTCCCAAATAACACCGAGCTCCTACAATGAGCAGTTCTTC.

The chain has TRBV7-8 and TRBJ2-7; D gene unclear. The V gene's germline CDR1 is SGHVS and CDR2 FQNEAQ. V dropped 1 base and J dropped 3 bases, with 7 bases sitting between them. The CDR3 is 13 residues long. The CDR3 DNA reads TGTGCCAGCAGCTTAGGCGGCTACTACGAGCAGTACGTC. This sequence encodes CASSLGGYYEQYV.

The V gene is TRBV2, the J gene TRBJ2-3; 13 nucleotides align to TRBD2. This CDR3 is built from 14 residues. The ends lost 10 bases at V and 1 base at J; junction bases unmatched: 2. Germline V CDR1 and CDR2: SNHLY, FYNNEI. CDR3 sequence reads: CATGLAGGTDTQYF. The CDR3 region has the DNA TGTGCCACCGGACTAGCGGGGGGCACAGATACGCAGTATTTT.

The chain is built from TRBV5-8 and TRBJ1-4; D not resolved. The CDR3 runs to 16 residues. CDR1 SGHTS and CDR2 YDEGEE come from the germline V gene. V shed 4 bases and J shed 5 bases, with 18 bases lying between them. The CDR3 spells CASSPSPQAANEKLFF. The DNA of the CDR3 is TGTGCCAGCAGCCCGTCACCCCAGGCAGCGAATGAAAAACTGTTTTTT.

The gene calls are TRBV21-1 and TRBJ1-1; TRBD1, the table's D call, lacks a check against the DNA. TRBV21-1 is a documented pseudogene. The CDR3 length is 16 residues. The CDR3 region has the DNA TGTGCCAGCAGCAGAGAACCGGGACAGGGGGCGTCTGAAGCTTTCTTT. Its translation: CASSREPGQGASEAFF.

The CDR3 coding sequence is TGCGCCAGCAGCACAAGGTCGAGCAGTGGCTACACCTTC. Its translation is CASSTRSSSGYTF. V is TRBV5-1 and J is TRBJ1-2; D gene unclear. The CDR3 sequence is 13 residues long. From germline, CDR1 is SGHRS and CDR2 YFSETQ. Deletions cut 4 bases from V and 7 bases from J, with 14 bases between.

The chain recombines TRBV11-2 with TRBJ1-1; the D gene is possibly TRBD1 (5 bases). This CDR3 comprises 18 residues. Germline lookup yields CDR1 SGHAT and CDR2 FQNNGV. Deletions cut 4 bases from V and 2 bases from J, with 23 bases between. This CDR3 reads CASSSDLGDGSLNTEAFF. The CDR3 nucleotides are TGTGCCAGCAGCTCCGACCTCGGGGACGGATCTTTAAACACTGAAGCTTTCTTT.

The genes are TRBV18 and TRBJ1-3; maybe TRBD1 (5 bases). V dropped 0 bases and J dropped 3 bases, with 9 bases sitting between them. The CDR3 sequence is 15 residues long. The germline gives CDR1 KGHSH, CDR2 LQKENI. The CDR3 bases are TGTGCCAGCTCACCACCAGGGGAATATGGAAACACCATATATTTT. Translated, it gives CASSPPGEYGNTIYF. The complete variable domain, with remaining parts taken from reference TRBV18 and TRBJ1-3, reads NAGVMQNPRHLVRRRGQEARLRCSPMKGHSHVYWYRQLPEEGLKFMVYLQKENIIDESGMPKERFSAEFPKEGPSILRIQQVVRGDSAAYFCASSPPGEYGNTIYFGEGSWLTVV.